These 17 T cell receptor beta chains came from one sample sequenced in a study of shared clonotypes between healthy human individuals. As defined, naive CD8 cells were CD45RO-negative and positively selected for CCR7, with terminally differentiated effector memory CD45RA+ cells excluded. The repertoire was sequenced with immunoSEQ multiplex PCR; TCRdb's copy has only in-frame clones and lacks some. The table shows approximately 720,000 clones, with about 92% occurring only once. The source material was naive CD8+ T cells sorted from blood. The source of these receptors is a man younger than 45 in good health.

The chain links TRBV18 to TRBJ2-7, with TRBD1 matching over 7 bases. This CDR3 spans 16 amino acids. V lost 1 base to trimming and J lost 0 bases; unmatched junction nucleotides: 6. Germline V lookup: CDR1 KGHSH, CDR2 LQKENI. The CDR3 region has the DNA TGTGCCAGCTCACCACTGGGGACAGTCAACTCCTACGAGCAGTACTTC. It is translated as CASSPLGTVNSYEQYF.

This sequence joins TRBV28 and TRBJ1-4; D might be TRBD1 (5 bases). Trimming removed 6 bases from V and 4 bases from J, with 18 bases in between. Germline assignment: CDR1 MDHEN and CDR2 SYDVKM. The CDR3 contains 16 residues. The CDR3 protein is CASRRGSFENNEKLFF. The DNA for the CDR3 is TGTGCCAGCAGAAGGGGCTCCTTCGAGAATAATGAAAAACTGTTTTTT.

This clone was recorded only once. This chain connects TRBV5-1 to TRBJ2-2; possibly TRBD1 or TRBD2 for D (5 bases each). V was clipped by 7 bases and J by 1 base, with 11 bases between them. CDR3 length: 14 residues. Germline CDR1 and CDR2: SGHRS and YFSETQ. CDR3 coding DNA: TGCGCCAGCTGTTGGGACGGGAACACCGGGGAGCTGTTTTTT. Its translation: CASCWDGNTGELFF.

This clone was recorded a few times. This specimen includes other DNA sequences encoding the same CDR3. V gene TRBV27 combines with J gene TRBJ2-7, with D possibly being TRBD1 (5 bases). There are 12 residues in the CDR3. Looked up from germline, CDR1 is MNHEY and CDR2 is SMNVEV (reference sequence). V was trimmed by 5 bases and J by 4 bases, leaving 9 bases between them. The CDR3 is CASSLTGYEQYF. CDR3 nucleotides: TGTGCCAGCAGTCTAACAGGTTACGAGCAGTACTTC.

The V call is TRBV9, the J call TRBJ2-3; 11 bases agree with TRBD2. Germline assignment: CDR1 SGDLS and CDR2 YYNGEE. This CDR3 has 15 residues. V lost 6 bases, J lost 1 base, and 4 bases stayed unmatched. The CDR3 DNA follows: TGTGCCAGCACCCGGACTAGCGGGCGCACAGATACGCAGTATTTT. This translates into CASTRTSGRTDTQYF.

As to this clone: Other DNA sequences of this sample code for an identical CDR3. This chain uses TRBV27 with TRBJ1-2, with a tentative D call TRBD1 (5 bases). The CDR3 is 13 residues long. The germline gives CDR1 MNHEY, CDR2 SMNVEV (reference sequence). V gave up 8 bases and J gave up 4 bases, with 14 bases separating them. Here the CDR3 DNA reads TGTGCCAGCTCCCTAGGGACCGCCTATGGCTACACCTTC. It is translated as CASSLGTAYGYTF.

Concerning this clone itself: Within the sample, other DNA sequences also encode this same CDR3. The chain recombines TRBV5-4 with TRBJ1-1; the D is unclear. Per the germline V gene, CDR1 is SGHNT and CDR2 is YYREEE (reference sequence). V lost 2 bases, J lost 2 bases, and 4 bases lay in between. The CDR3 sequence is 12 residues long. The CDR3 nucleotides are TGTGCCAGCAGCTTCGGTAACACTGAAGCTTTCTTT. Its protein is CASSFGNTEAFF. The entire variable domain, with the rest obtained from reference TRBV5-4 and TRBJ1-1, is as follows: ETGVTQSPTHLIKTRGQQVTLRCSSQSGHNTVSWYQQALGQGPQFIFQYYREEENGRGNFPPRFSGLQFPNYSSELNVNALELDDSALYLCASSFGNTEAFFGQGTRLTVV.

The chain couples TRBV11-3 to TRBJ2-3, with D hard to call. The germline V and J ends were trimmed by 4 bases and 4 bases, with 9 bases remaining between them. Per the germline V gene, CDR1 is SGHNT and CDR2 is YENEEA. The CDR3 runs 13 residues. As DNA, the CDR3 is TGTGCCAGCAGCTCAAGTGTAGCAGATACGCAGTATTTT. Its translation is CASSSSVADTQYF.

The V call is TRBV27, the J call TRBJ2-7, with unresolved D. V was trimmed by 10 bases and J by 6 bases, leaving 10 bases between them. CDR3 length equals 10 residues. Germline V gene sequence: CDR1 MNHEY, CDR2 SMNVEV (reference sequence). CDR3 region: CAILTGEQYF. CDR3 nucleotide sequence: TGTGCCATCTTAACGGGCGAGCAGTACTTC.

The chain couples TRBV28 to TRBJ1-1; D call uncertain. This CDR3 has 12 residues. Trimming stripped 8 bases from V and 1 base from J, with 8 bases between. The germline V gene has CDR1 MDHEN and CDR2 SYDVKM. CDR3 loop: CASRDWNTEAFF. The CDR3 nucleotides read TGTGCCAGCCGGGATTGGAACACTGAAGCTTTCTTT.

For the CDR3, the DNA is TGTGCCATCAGGGTAGCAAATAACGATGAGCAGTTCTTC. This sequence encodes CAIRVANNDEQFF. V is TRBV10-3 and J is TRBJ2-1; D call uncertain. Germline lookup yields CDR1 ENHRY and CDR2 SYGVKD. V was clipped by 6 bases and J by 8 bases, with 14 bases between them. The CDR3 is made up of 13 amino acids.

The chain employs TRBV11-2 and TRBJ2-7, with 11 bases matching TRBD2. Unmatched junction bases numbered 3, after V lost 5 bases and J lost 3 bases. The CDR3 is 14 residues long. The germline V gene has CDR1 SGHAT and CDR2 FQNNGV. CDR3 amino acids: CASSDGTSGYEQYF. The DNA of the CDR3 is TGTGCCAGCAGCGACGGGACTAGCGGCTACGAGCAGTACTTC.

This chain uses TRBV9 with TRBJ2-7; TRBD2 might be the D (6 bases). This CDR3 region has 14 residues. V lost 4 bases and J 2 bases, leaving 13 bases between the germline ends. Germline loops: CDR1 SGDLS, CDR2 YYNGEE. CDR3 sequence: CASSTGGGTYEQYF. CDR3 coding DNA: TGTGCCAGCAGCACGGGCGGCGGGACCTACGAGCAGTACTTC.

The chain employs TRBV11-2 and TRBJ2-3; D gene ambiguous. CDR1 SGHAT and CDR2 FQNNGV come from the germline V gene. Trimming pared 7 bases from V and 0 bases from J, leaving 11 bases between. The CDR3 length is 14 residues. CDR3 sequence: CASIDGHSTDTQYF. The CDR3, as DNA: TGTGCCAGCATTGACGGCCACAGCACAGATACGCAGTATTTT.

This clone appeared a single time. The J gene is TRBJ2-7, the V gene TRBV7-9; 7 bases line up with TRBD2. CDR1 SEHNR and CDR2 FQNEAQ come from the germline V gene (reference sequence). V lost 4 bases and J lost 0; bases outside the gene matches: 12. This CDR3 spans 17 amino acids. This CDR3 reads CASSSRLTRESSYEQYF. Here the CDR3 DNA reads TGTGCCAGCAGCTCCAGACTTACGCGGGAGAGCTCCTACGAGCAGTACTTC.

J is TRBJ2-3 and V is TRBV28; D ambiguous. Trimming removed 2 bases at V and 0 bases at J, with 9 bases between. There are 15 residues in the CDR3. The V gene's germline CDR1 is MDHEN and CDR2 SYDVKM. The CDR3 DNA reads as TGTGCCAGCAGTTTAGGTCGTTCTAGCACAGATACGCAGTATTTT. Translation: CASSLGRSSTDTQYF.

The rearrangement uses TRBV10-3 and TRBJ2-2; 8 bases match TRBD2. The CDR3 totals 17 residues. The ends lost 6 bases at V and 0 bases at J; junction bases unmatched: 9. Germline assignment: CDR1 ENHRY and CDR2 SYGVKD. The CDR3 DNA follows: TGTGCCATCAGCACGGGACTAGTCGGTTCGAACACCGGGGAGCTGTTTTTT. Translation gives CAISTGLVGSNTGELFF.